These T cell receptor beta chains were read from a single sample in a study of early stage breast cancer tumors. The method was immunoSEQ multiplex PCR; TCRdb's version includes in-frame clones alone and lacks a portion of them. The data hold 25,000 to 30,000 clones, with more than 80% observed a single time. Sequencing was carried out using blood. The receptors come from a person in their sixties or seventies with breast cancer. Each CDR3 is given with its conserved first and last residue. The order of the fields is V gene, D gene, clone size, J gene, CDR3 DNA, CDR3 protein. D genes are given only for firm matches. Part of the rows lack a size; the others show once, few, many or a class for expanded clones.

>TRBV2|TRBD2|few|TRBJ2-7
TGTGCCAGCAGAGTTCTAGCGGGAGTATCCGAGCAGTACTTC
CASRVLAGVSEQYF
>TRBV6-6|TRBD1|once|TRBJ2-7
TGTGCCAGCCGTACTCCGGGACAGGAAGGCGAGCAGTACTTC
CASRTPGQEGEQYF
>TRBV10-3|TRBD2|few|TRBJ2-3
TGTGCCATTGCCCCTAGCGGGAGATACACAGATACGCAGTATTTT
CAIAPSGRYTDTQYF
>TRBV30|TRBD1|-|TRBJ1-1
TGTGCCTGGAGTCCAGGGGGTTTCACTGAAGCTTTCTTT
CAWSPGGFTEAFF
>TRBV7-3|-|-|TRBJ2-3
TGTGCCAGCAGCTTAACAGCAGCGGGCTCCCGAGATACGCAGTATTTT
CASSLTAAGSRDTQYF
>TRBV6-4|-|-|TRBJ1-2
TGTGCCATCCCAGGGGACGGCTACACCTTC
CAIPGDGYTF
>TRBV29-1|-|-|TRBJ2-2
TGCAGCGCAAAACGGGACTTAAACACCGGGGAGCTGTTTTTT
CSAKRDLNTGELFF
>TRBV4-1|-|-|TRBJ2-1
TGCGCCAGCAGCCAAGATAGCGGAGGGTACAATGAGCAGTTCTTC
CASSQDSGGYNEQFF
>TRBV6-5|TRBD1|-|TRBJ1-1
TGTGCCAGCAGGGTACAGGGGCTGACCACTGAAGCTTTCTTT
CASRVQGLTTEAFF
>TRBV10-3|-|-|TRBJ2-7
TGTGCCATCAGTGAAGAGCCCCTTTCGGGGGAGCAGTACTTC
CAISEEPLSGEQYF
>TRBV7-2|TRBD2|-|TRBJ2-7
TGTGCCAGCAGCTCCGGGGGGAGGGGCTACGAGCAGTACTTC
CASSSGGRGYEQYF
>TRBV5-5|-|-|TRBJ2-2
TGTGCCAGCAGCTTCATCCCCGGGAGAAGCTCGAACACCGGGGAGCTGTTTTTT
CASSFIPGRSSNTGELFF
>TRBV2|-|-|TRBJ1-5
TGTGCCAGCAGTCCTTCCTTTGGGGGCGGCAATCAGCCCCAGCATTTT
CASSPSFGGGNQPQHF
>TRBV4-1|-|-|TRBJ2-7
TGCGCCAGCAGCCAAGGTTCTTTC
CASSQGSF
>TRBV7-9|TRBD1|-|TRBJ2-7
TGTGCCAGCAGCATGCAGGGGGCAACGAACGAGCAGTACTTC
CASSMQGATNEQYF
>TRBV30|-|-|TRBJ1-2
TGTGCCTGGAGTCCCGGGGGGGCAAATCCCCCCCATGGCTACACCTTC
CAWSPGGANPPHGYTF
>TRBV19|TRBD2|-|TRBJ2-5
TGTGCCAGTAGTACGAGAACTAGCGGGCAAGAGACCCAGTACTTC
CASSTRTSGQETQYF
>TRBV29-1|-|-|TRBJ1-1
TGCAGCGTCCGGGTAACGGTGAACACTGAAGCTTTCTTT
CSVRVTVNTEAFF
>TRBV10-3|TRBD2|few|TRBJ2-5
TGTGCCATCAGTGAGCTGCCTAGCGGGGGGGGATACCAAGAGACCCAGTACTTC
CAISELPSGGGYQETQYF
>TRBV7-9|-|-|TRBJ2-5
TGTGCCAGCAGCTTTTTAAGCGAGACCCAGTACTTC
CASSFLSETQYF
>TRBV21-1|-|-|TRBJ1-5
TGTGCCAGCAGCAATGATACTCGTAGCAATCAGCCCCAGCATTTT
CASSNDTRSNQPQHF
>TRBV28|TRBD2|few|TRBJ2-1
TGTGCCAGCCTCAGCGGGGGTTACAATGAGCAGTTCTTC
CASLSGGYNEQFF
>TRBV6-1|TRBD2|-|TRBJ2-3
TGTGCCAGCAGTGGACGCGCTAGCGGGAGGGCCGTAAATACGCAGTATTTT
CASSGRASGRAVNTQYF
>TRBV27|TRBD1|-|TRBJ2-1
TGTGCCAGCAGTCTGGGACAGGGATACTACAATGAGCAGTTCTTC
CASSLGQGYYNEQFF
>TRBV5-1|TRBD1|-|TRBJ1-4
TGCGCCAGCAGCCGGGACAGGGGGAAACTGTTTTTT
CASSRDRGKLFF